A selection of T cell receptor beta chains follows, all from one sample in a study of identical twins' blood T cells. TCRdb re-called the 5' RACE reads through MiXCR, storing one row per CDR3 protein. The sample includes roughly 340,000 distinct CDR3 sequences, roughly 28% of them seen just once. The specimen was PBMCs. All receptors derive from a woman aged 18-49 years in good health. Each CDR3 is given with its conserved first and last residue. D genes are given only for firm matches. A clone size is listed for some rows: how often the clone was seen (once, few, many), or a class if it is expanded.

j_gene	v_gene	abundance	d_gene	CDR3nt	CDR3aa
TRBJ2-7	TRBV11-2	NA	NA	TGTGCCAGCAGCTTAGAACGCATGTCCTACGAGCAGTACTTC	CASSLERMSYEQYF
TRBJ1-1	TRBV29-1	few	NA	TGCAGCGTTGCGCAGGCCGTGGAAAAAGCTTTCTTT	CSVAQAVEKAFF
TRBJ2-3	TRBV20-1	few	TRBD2	TGCAGTGCTGAACTAGCGGGAGTTTGGGAAGATACGCAGTATTTT	CSAELAGVWEDTQYF
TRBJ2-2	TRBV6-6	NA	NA	TGTGCCAGCAGGGATCCGGACTGGCTGTTTTTT	CASRDPDWLFF
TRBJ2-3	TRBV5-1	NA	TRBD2	TGCGCCAGCAGCTCGTCGCGGACTAGCGTCACAGATACGCAGTACTTT	CASSSSRTSVTDTQYF
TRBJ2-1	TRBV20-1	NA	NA	TGCAGTGCTAGAGAAACTCACGAGCAGTTCTTC	CSARETHEQFF
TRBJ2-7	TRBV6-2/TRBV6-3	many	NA	TGTGCCAGCCGCCGGGACCTCAGCTCCTACGAGCAGTACTTC	CASRRDLSSYEQYF
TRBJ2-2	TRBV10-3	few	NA	TGTGCCATCAGTGGTCCCGGGGAGCTGTTTTTT	CAISGPGELFF
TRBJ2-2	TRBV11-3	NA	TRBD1	TGTGCCAGCAGCGGCTACAGGGGGCTACTTGGGGAGCTGTTTTTT	CASSGYRGLLGELFF
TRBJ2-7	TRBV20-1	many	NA	TGCAGTGCTAGAGTCTTACAGGGCTACGAGCAGTACTTC	CSARVLQGYEQYF
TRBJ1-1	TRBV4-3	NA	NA	TGCGCCAGCAGCCAAGATCAATGGCAGGGAGGCACTGAAGCTTTCTTT	CASSQDQWQGGTEAFF
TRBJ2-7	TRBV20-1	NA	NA	TGCAGCGGCGCCACAAAATACGAGCAGTACTTC	CSGATKYEQYF
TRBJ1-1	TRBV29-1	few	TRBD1	TGCAGCGTCCGGGACAGGGGATCAACTGAAGCTTTCTTT	CSVRDRGSTEAFF
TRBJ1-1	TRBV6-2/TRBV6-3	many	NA	TGTGCCAGCAGTTGGGGCTACACTGAAGCTTTCTTT	CASSWGYTEAFF
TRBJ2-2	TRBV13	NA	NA	TGTGCCAGCAGCTTACTGCCCCCCCGGGAGCTGTTTTTT	CASSLLPPRELFF
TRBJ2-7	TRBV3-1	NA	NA	TGTGCCAGCAGCCAACTTCCTCCTCGGTCCCCATCTTACGAGCAGTACTTC	CASSQLPPRSPSYEQYF
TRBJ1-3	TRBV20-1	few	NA	TGCAGTGCTAGCAGTGTTGGAAACACCATATATTTT	CSASSVGNTIYF
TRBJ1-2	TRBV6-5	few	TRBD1	TGTGCCAGCAGTTACTCTGCGCAGGGGGCTTTGGTGAGAGGCTACACCTTC	CASSYSAQGALVRGYTF
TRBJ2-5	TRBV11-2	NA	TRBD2	TGTGCCAGCAGCTTGGGGACTAGCGGGGGGTATCAAGAGACCCAGTACTTC	CASSLGTSGGYQETQYF
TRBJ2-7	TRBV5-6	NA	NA	TGTGCCAGCAGCCCCTCTCCGGGTACCTCCTACGAGCAGTACTTC	CASSPSPGTSYEQYF
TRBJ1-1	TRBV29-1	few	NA	TGCAGCGTTGATGCGGGGTGGGACACTGAAGCTTTCTTT	CSVDAGWDTEAFF
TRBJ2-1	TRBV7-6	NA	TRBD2	TGTGCCAGCAGCCCGATAGCGGGAGGGCCGCGCAATGAGCAGTTCTTC	CASSPIAGGPRNEQFF
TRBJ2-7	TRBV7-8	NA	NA	TGTGCCAGCAGCCCTGGAGGACAACTGAGCTCCTACGAGCAGTACTTC	CASSPGGQLSSYEQYF
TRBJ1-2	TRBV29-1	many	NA	TGCAGCGTTGCCCAAGGGAACTATGGCTACACCTTC	CSVAQGNYGYTF
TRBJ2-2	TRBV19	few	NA	TGTGCCACGAGTAAAATTTTCGGGGCGAACACCGGGGAGCTGTTTTTT	CATSKIFGANTGELFF
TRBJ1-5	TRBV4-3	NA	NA	TGCGCCAGCAGCCAAGATTCAGGCGCCAATCAGCCCCAGCATTTT	CASSQDSGANQPQHF
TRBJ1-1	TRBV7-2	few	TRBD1	TGTGCCAGCAGCTTTACTCCGGACAGGGGCACTGAAGCTTTCTTT	CASSFTPDRGTEAFF
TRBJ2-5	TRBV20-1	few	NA	TGCAGTGCTAGAGCGAGGGGTCTAAGACAAGAGACCCAGTACTTC	CSARARGLRQETQYF
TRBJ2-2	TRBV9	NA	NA	TGTGCCAGCAGCTTTCGAGCGGGCCCGAACACCGGGGAGCTGTTTTTT	CASSFRAGPNTGELFF
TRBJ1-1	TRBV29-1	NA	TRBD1	TGCAGCGTTGCCGGGACAGGTCCTAACACTGAAGCTTTCTTT	CSVAGTGPNTEAFF
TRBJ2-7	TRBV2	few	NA	TGTGCCAGCACCGGTCGCAGACAGTACTTC	CASTGRRQYF
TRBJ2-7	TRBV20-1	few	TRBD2	TGCAGTGCTAGACCCCAAGCGGGAGCCTACGAGCAGTACTTC	CSARPQAGAYEQYF
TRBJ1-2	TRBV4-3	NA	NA	TGCGCCAGCAGCCAAGAAATAATGTCCGGACAGCTCTATGGCTACACCTTC	CASSQEIMSGQLYGYTF
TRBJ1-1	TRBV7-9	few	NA	TGTGCCAGCAGCTTAGGGGAATGGGTGAACACTGAAGCTTTCTTT	CASSLGEWVNTEAFF
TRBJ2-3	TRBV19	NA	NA	TGTGCCAGTAGTATATCTGGCCGCACAGATACGCAGTATTTT	CASSISGRTDTQYF
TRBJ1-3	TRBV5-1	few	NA	TGCGCCAGCAGCCCCGGGCAGAGAGGAAACACCATATATTTT	CASSPGQRGNTIYF
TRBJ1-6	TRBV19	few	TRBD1	TGTGCCAGTAGATGGGACAGGGGGCTTTCTTCACCCCTCCACTTT	CASRWDRGLSSPLHF
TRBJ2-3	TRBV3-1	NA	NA	TGTGCCAGCAGCTCAGATTCGGCGACAGATACGCAGTATTTT	CASSSDSATDTQYF
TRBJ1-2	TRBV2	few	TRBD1	TGTGCCGGTGGGACAGCTTGGGCCTATGGCTACACCTTC	CAGGTAWAYGYTF
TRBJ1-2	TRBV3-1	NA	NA	TGTGCCAGCAGCCAAGGAGGGGGGCCCGGCTACACCTTC	CASSQGGGPGYTF
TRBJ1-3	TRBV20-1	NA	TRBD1	TGCAGTGCTAGAGATTTGGGACAGGGGTTCAACACCATATATTTT	CSARDLGQGFNTIYF
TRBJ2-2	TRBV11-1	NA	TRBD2	TGTGCCAGCAGCCTCCTACTAGCGGAGAACACCGGGGAGCTGTTTTTT	CASSLLLAENTGELFF
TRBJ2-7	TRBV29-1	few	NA	TGCAGCGTTGAAGGAGGCATCTCCTACGAGCAGTACTTC	CSVEGGISYEQYF
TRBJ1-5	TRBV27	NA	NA	TGTGCCAGCAGTCCAAGGGTATCTAATCAGCCCCAGCATTTT	CASSPRVSNQPQHF
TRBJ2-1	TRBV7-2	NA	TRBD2	TGTGCCAGCACCTTCTTGCTAGCGGGTAGGGCCCACAATGAGCAGTTCTTC	CASTFLLAGRAHNEQFF
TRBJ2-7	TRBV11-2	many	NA	TGTGCCAGCAGCTTACAAGTCTACGAGCAGTACTTC	CASSLQVYEQYF
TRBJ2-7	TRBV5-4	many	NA	TGTGCCAGCAGCTTTTCCGGGACAAGCTACGAGCAGTACTTC	CASSFSGTSYEQYF
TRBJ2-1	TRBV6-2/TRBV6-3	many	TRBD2	TGTGCCAGCAAAAGTAGCGGGGCCAATGAGCAGTTCTTC	CASKSSGANEQFF
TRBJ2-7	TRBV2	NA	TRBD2	TGTGCCAGCAGAAGGACTAGTGTCTACGAGCAGTACTTC	CASRRTSVYEQYF
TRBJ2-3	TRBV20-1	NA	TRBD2	TGCAGTGCTGGACTAGCGGAAAGCACAGATACGCAGTATTTT	CSAGLAESTDTQYF
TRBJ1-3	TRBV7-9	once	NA	TGTGCCTACCAGGAATTCTCTGGAAACACCATATATTTT	CAYQEFSGNTIYF
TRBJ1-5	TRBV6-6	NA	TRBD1	TGTGCCAGCAGTTATCTTGGACAGGGGCTCAAGCCCCAGCATTTT	CASSYLGQGLKPQHF
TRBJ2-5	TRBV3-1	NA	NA	TGTGCCAGCCGCCAACGCGGGCGCGCCCCAGAGACCCAGTACTTC	CASRQRGRAPETQYF
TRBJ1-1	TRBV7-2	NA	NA	TGTGCCAGCATCATACAGGGTTGGAACACTGAAGCTTTCTTT	CASIIQGWNTEAFF
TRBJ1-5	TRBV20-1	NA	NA	TGCAGTGCTAGACGGTCGCTTACTGATCAGCCCCAGCATTTT	CSARRSLTDQPQHF
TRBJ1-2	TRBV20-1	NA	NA	TGCAGTGTTAGAGAAGGACATGTGAACTATGGCTACACCTTC	CSVREGHVNYGYTF
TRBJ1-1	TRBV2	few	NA	TGTGCCAGCACCGATGGGGCCCGGTTTGGTGCTTTCTTT	CASTDGARFGAFF
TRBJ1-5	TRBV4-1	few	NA	TGCGCCAGCAGTTCGACGGAAAGCAATCAGCCCCAGCATTTT	CASSSTESNQPQHF
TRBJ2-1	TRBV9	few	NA	TGTGCCAGCAGCTCCTCTGTGACTGCCAATGAGCAGTTCTTC	CASSSSVTANEQFF
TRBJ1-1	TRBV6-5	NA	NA	TGTGCCACCCTCCAAAAAACTGAAGCTTTCTTT	CATLQKTEAFF